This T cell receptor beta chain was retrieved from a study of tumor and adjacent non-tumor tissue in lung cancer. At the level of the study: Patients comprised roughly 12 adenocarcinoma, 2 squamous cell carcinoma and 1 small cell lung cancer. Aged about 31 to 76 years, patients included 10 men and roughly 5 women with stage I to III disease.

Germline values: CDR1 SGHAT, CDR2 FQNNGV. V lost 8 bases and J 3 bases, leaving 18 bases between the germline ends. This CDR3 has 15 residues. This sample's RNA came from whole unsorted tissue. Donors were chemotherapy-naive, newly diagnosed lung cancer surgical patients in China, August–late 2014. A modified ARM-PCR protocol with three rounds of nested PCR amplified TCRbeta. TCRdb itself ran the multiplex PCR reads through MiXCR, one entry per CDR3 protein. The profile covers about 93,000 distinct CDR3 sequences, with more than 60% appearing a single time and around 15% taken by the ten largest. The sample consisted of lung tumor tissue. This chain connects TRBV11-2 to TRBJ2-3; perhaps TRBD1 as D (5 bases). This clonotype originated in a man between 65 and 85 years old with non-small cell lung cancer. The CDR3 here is CASDPTGIHTDTQYF. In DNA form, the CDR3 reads TGTGCCAGCGACCCCACAGGAATCCATACAGATACGCAGTATTTT.